Described below is a single TCR beta chain sequence and its context. There is no known antigen for this receptor. No base qualities exist here, and no much larger clone lies one base off it. The donors were included in the validation cohort of 90 to 150 subjects, a group kept apart from the approximately 690-subject first cohort. Library preparation was by the immunoSEQ multiplex PCR assay. As for how the authors treated the data: A statistical classification framework was built for diagnosing cytomegalovirus status from the catalog of TCR beta chain sequences. In its TCRdb copy, this immuneACCESS table keeps in-frame sequences only and misses some clones. Where compared with another copy, unresolved V genes explain less than half of these, and the others have no known cause. That table is the source of V, J and clone size, and D and trimming were worked out from the DNA. Here the sample has 45,000 to 65,000 clones; approximately 93% occur a single time. Of the sample, 1.5% to 2% is held by the ten largest clones.

The sample comes from a study of cytomegalovirus exposure and HLA in healthy donors (dated 2017 in TCRdb). Study-level background: The 666 repertoires of the first cohort and the approximately 110 validation repertoires were produced on the same platform, according to a later analysis. The study aimed to test whether cataloging public T cell receptors could reveal signatures of past pathogen exposure. Along with the approximately 650-subject first cohort, a separate validation cohort of some 130 different subjects was used. To predict cytomegalovirus infection status, the study combined high-throughput TCR immunosequencing, statistical association of individual TCRs with disease status, and machine learning.

Spanning cysteine to phenylalanine, the CDR3 consists of 17 amino acids. Just the 51-base CDR3 DNA is kept, in frame starting at base 1. The CDR1 and CDR2 encoded by the germline V gene are SGHVS and FNYEAQ. Relative to germline, V is 1 base shorter and J is 11 bases shorter, with 23 bases between their ends. What the research found in general, with its limitations: In vitro tests confirmed that a few of the cytomegalovirus-associated TCR beta chains recognize cytomegalovirus antigens. According to the authors, the approach could potentially be generalized to other disease states and immunological phenotypes. The classifier was reported to diagnose cytomegalovirus status with high specificity and sensitivity in both the original cohort and the validation cohort. The study listed 164 TCR beta chains as associated with cytomegalovirus. Across donors, most TCR sequences were observed very rarely, whereas some public TCRs were present in many individuals. Subsequent analysis determined that TCRs grouped into clusters in the first cohort also showed a tendency toward co-occurrence across the 120 or so validation repertoires, and 85% to 95% of cluster scores exceeded 0. The validation cohort had no HLA typing available for a later analysis, so co-occurrence within that cohort was assessed over all 120 or so repertoires.

The TCR originated in a woman younger than 30 in good health and CMV-seropositive. The chain joins TRBV7-6 to TRBJ1-4; the D gene remains uncertain. The sequenced sample consisted of PBMCs. The DNA sequence follows: TGTGCCAGCAGCTTAGGAGGCGGTCGTGGCACGGGGAAGAAACTGTTTTTT. It specifies CASSLGGGRGTGKKLFF.